This is a list of T cell receptor beta chains from one sample in a study of T cells in Graves' hyperthyroidism and ophthalmopathy. MiXCR, run by TCRdb on the multiplex PCR reads, gives a single entry per CDR3 protein. Found here are 500,000 to 750,000 distinct CDR3 sequences, around 14% of them singletons; the top ten hold roughly 7.3%. What was sequenced was blood. Every receptor here comes from a woman in her thirties with Graves' hyperthyroidism. The conserved cysteine and the conserved F or W are not part of the CDR3 here.

len: 11; v_gene: TRBV30; j_gene: TRBJ2-1; CDR3aa: AWSSEKPSVQF
len: 13; v_gene: TRBV5-1; j_gene: TRBJ1-1; CDR3aa: ASSPTTGVGTEAF
len: 12; v_gene: TRBV7-2; j_gene: TRBJ2-2; CDR3aa: ASSFIGDGGELF
len: 12; v_gene: TRBV27; j_gene: TRBJ2-5; CDR3aa: ASGISGSGETQY
len: 12; v_gene: TRBV20-1; j_gene: TRBJ2-1; CDR3aa: SARDFSGDNEQF
len: 13; v_gene: TRBV5-1; j_gene: TRBJ2-1; CDR3aa: ASSRPLAGSNEQF
len: 13; v_gene: TRBV7-9; j_gene: TRBJ2-5; CDR3aa: ASTSGVSKRETQY
len: 15; v_gene: TRBV11-2; j_gene: TRBJ2-1; CDR3aa: ASSSSPGLLSYNEQF
len: 12; v_gene: TRBV11-2; j_gene: TRBJ2-1; CDR3aa: ASSLVLDFNEQF
len: 18; v_gene: TRBV20-1; j_gene: TRBJ2-1; CDR3aa: SARAPRTSGSLLSYNEQF
len: 12; v_gene: TRBV19; j_gene: TRBJ1-1; CDR3aa: ASSMGEGGGEAF
len: 11; v_gene: TRBV11-2; j_gene: TRBJ2-7; CDR3aa: ASSLARDYEQY
len: 14; v_gene: TRBV19; j_gene: TRBJ2-3; CDR3aa: ASSPLLTSGADTQY
len: 10; v_gene: TRBV20-1; j_gene: TRBJ2-5; CDR3aa: SASTSRETQY
len: 13; v_gene: TRBV28; j_gene: TRBJ2-5; CDR3aa: ASSVPGHLQETQY
len: 11; v_gene: TRBV24-1; j_gene: TRBJ2-1; CDR3aa: ATSDDRANEQF
len: 12; v_gene: TRBV2; j_gene: TRBJ2-1; CDR3aa: ATFREQSYNEQF
len: 17; v_gene: TRBV20-1; j_gene: TRBJ2-7; CDR3aa: SALRRLTGVSGIGSEQY
len: 11; v_gene: TRBV11-1; j_gene: TRBJ1-6; CDR3aa: ASSAYGHSPLH
len: 12; v_gene: TRBV5-1; j_gene: TRBJ1-1; CDR3aa: ASSPGVLDTEAF